This TCR beta chain is from a study of T-cell memory formation after mild COVID-19. Findings and limits, study-wide: CD4+ bias marked clones expanding day 15 to 37, unlike balanced contracting clones. Memory sampled before infection contained some responding clones, suggesting cross-reactive memory joined. Mostly located in CM and EM were contracting CD4+ clones, with contracting CD8+ clones located in EMRA.

Germline V gene data show CDR1 as MNHEY and CDR2 as SVGEGT. The CDR3 has 11 residues. The V end was cut by 6 bases, the J end by 11 bases, with 11 bases between. This clonotype has a handful of counts. Its antigen is as yet unknown. Constant-segment primers served in 5'RACE that generated TCR alpha and TCR beta cDNA libraries bearing sample barcodes and UMIs. TCRdb called the 5' RACE reads again in MiXCR, with one record for every CDR3 protein. The sample yields 350,000 to 400,000 distinct CDR3 sequences, approximately 15% seen once. Sample: PBMCs or a T cell subset sorted from them (not recorded which). The chain recombines TRBV6-2 or TRBV6-3 with TRBJ1-5; D not resolved. The sequence derives from a young man who had mild COVID-19 (a few samples of this study predate the infection). Cell type and time point are not known. The CDR3 protein is CASREKLTQHF. Written as DNA, the CDR3 is TGTGCCAGCAGAGAGAAGCTGACCCAGCATTTT.